The rows below give T cell receptor beta chains drawn from one sample of a study of T cell clones after liver transplantation. Using immunoSEQ multiplex PCR, the repertoire was profiled, and TCRdb retains in-frame clones only, with some absent. Of 40,000 to 55,000 clones detected, 70% to 75% appear once; the ten largest clones hold over 9.5%. Material: CD4+ T cells from blood, obtained about 56 months after liver transplant. These receptors came from a human patient who received a liver transplant. A share of the T cells may be of graft donor origin. Both conserved end residues are part of each CDR3. The D gene is left open where the match is weak. Clone size is stated in some rows and not others, as once, few, many or a class when expanded.

>.|14|TRBJ1-2|TRBV11-3|.
CASPPIRACYGYTF
>.|15|TRBJ2-7|TRBV6-5|.
CASSYGAFPPHEQYF
>TRBD1|15|TRBJ1-1|TRBV6-1|many
CASSGGSTGGARAFF
>.|14|TRBJ2-5|TRBV2|few
CASILGRGGETQYF
>TRBD1|15|TRBJ1-1|TRBV10-3|once
CAISESPGQGSEAFF
>.|14|TRBJ1-5|TRBV2|.
CASRDDGSNQPQHF
>.|11|TRBJ2-1|TRBV6-6|once
CASRIDNEQFF
>.|14|TRBJ2-2|TRBV18|.
CASSLFTGTGELFF
>.|14|TRBJ2-7|TRBV2|few
CASSEHETSYEQYF
>.|13|TRBJ1-5|TRBV28|.
CASSFGVSPAQHF
>.|16|TRBJ1-2|TRBV4-2|few
CASSQDRRARDYGYTF
>TRBD1|14|TRBJ2-7|TRBV6-1|.
CACSRDRGPYEQYF
>.|11|TRBJ2-7|TRBV20-1|once
CSARDHYEQYF
>.|15|TRBJ2-1|TRBV10-1|few
CASSVRLGRNNEQFF
>.|14|TRBJ1-5|TRBV19|few
CASSTQGFNQPQHF
>.|17|TRBJ1-6|TRBV5-4|.
CAVTREGGSSYNSPLHF
>.|16|TRBJ1-2|TRBV10-3|.
CAISGRAKDFNYGYTF
>.|12|TRBJ2-7|TRBV7-9|.
CASSLSGAEQYF
>.|14|TRBJ2-3|TRBV5-4|.
CASSTGFLTDTQYF
>.|15|TRBJ1-2|TRBV5-6|once
CASSFQGRSNYGYTF
>.|14|TRBJ1-5|TRBV12-5|.
CASALDSSNQPQHF
>TRBD1|14|TRBJ1-5|TRBV2|.
CASSADRGFQPQHF
>.|15|TRBJ2-2|TRBV5-1|once
CASSLGWPLTGELFF
>.|13|TRBJ1-5|TRBV30|.
CAWSTQADQPQHF
>.|14|TRBJ2-7|TRBV18|.
CASSPTESIYEQYF
>.|15|TRBJ1-6|TRBV30|.
CAWSQGPYIASPLHF
>TRBD2|18|TRBJ2-1|TRBV4-1|few
CASSQELVSGGAYNEQFF
>TRBD1|14|TRBJ2-7|TRBV28|.
CASCRDRSSYEQYF
>TRBD1|15|TRBJ1-6|TRBV5-1|.
CASSLDRGGNSPLHF
>.|14|TRBJ1-5|TRBV10-3|.
CAISDRGGEEPQHF
>.|14|TRBJ2-3|TRBV9|few
CASSSRDFTDTQYF
>TRBD1|11|TRBJ1-3|TRBV11-2|few
CASTQGIPIYF
>.|14|TRBJ2-3|TRBV7-2|.
CASSSSWNTDTQYF
>TRBD1|17|TRBJ2-3|TRBV5-1|.
CASSDLPGQGAADTQYF
>TRBD1|16|TRBJ1-5|TRBV10-3|.
CAISHGGQGADWSQHF